These 14 T cell receptor beta chains came from one sample sequenced in a study of cytomegalovirus exposure and HLA in healthy donors. PCR employed 60 Vbeta and 13 Jbeta primers. TCRdb's table, derived via immunoSEQ multiplex PCR, lists solely in-frame clones and lacks some. Recorded here are 80,000 or so clones; the top ten clones represent around 1.1%. The sequenced sample was PBMCs. All receptors come from a woman aged 25 to 39 in good health and CMV-seronegative.

V gene TRBV19 combines with J gene TRBJ2-1; D not resolved. V shed 3 bases and J shed 4 bases, with 10 bases lying between them. Germline V CDR1 and CDR2: LNHDA, SQIVND (reference sequence). The CDR3 is 14 residues long. CDR3 protein: CASSMGTEYNEQFF. In DNA, the CDR3 is TGTGCCAGTAGTATGGGCACAGAATACAATGAGCAGTTCTTC.

The CDR3 nucleotides are TGTGCCAGCAGGGTGGGAGGCACAATCTCCTATGGCTACACCTTC. Translating it yields CASRVGGTISYGYTF. The chain employs TRBV28 and TRBJ1-2; unclear D gene. Germline lookup yields CDR1 MDHEN and CDR2 SYDVKM. The V end lost 6 bases, the J end lost 4 bases, and 18 bases lay between the germline ends. The CDR3 consists of 15 residues.

The CDR3 loop reads CASSLRDGQSFLQGVEPLHF. The CDR3 DNA reads as TGTGCCAGCAGCCTCCGTGACGGACAGAGTTTTTTGCAGGGGGTAGAGCCCCTCCACTTT. This chain uses TRBV28 with TRBJ1-6; the match to TRBD1 covers 7 bases. Germline CDR1 MDHEN, CDR2 SYDVKM. V trimming: 6 bases; J trimming: 13 bases; junction bases outside the gene matches: 30. There are 20 residues in the CDR3.

The chain combines TRBV6-1 with TRBJ2-2; TRBD2 might be the D (5 bases). Germline loops: CDR1 MNHNS, CDR2 SASEGT. Trimming cost V 5 bases and J 3 bases, with 13 bases left between them. The CDR3 totals 15 residues. The CDR3 bases are TGTGCCAGCAGTCCGCGGACTGGAGACACCGGGGAGCTGTTTTTT. Translation: CASSPRTGDTGELFF.

The chain employs TRBV4-1 and TRBJ2-3, with TRBD2 matching over 11 bases. Germline CDR1 and CDR2: MGHRA and YSYEKL. V shed 4 bases and J 0 bases; nucleotides not matched to a gene: 3. This CDR3 has 16 residues. In nucleotides, the CDR3 is TGCGCCAGCAGCCTGCTAGCGGGGGGTAGCACAGATACGCAGTATTTT. Translated, it gives CASSLLAGGSTDTQYF.

The V call is TRBV10-2, the J call TRBJ2-7; TRBD2 matches at 7 bases. The CDR3 is 15 residues long. The germline V gene encodes CDR1 WSHSY and CDR2 SAAADI. Trimming removed 3 bases from V and 5 bases from J; junction bases left unmatched: 10. In nucleotides, the CDR3 is TGCGCCAGCAGTGACCTTAGGGAGGGAGTGGACGAGCAGTACTTC. It encodes CASSDLREGVDEQYF.

This chain connects TRBV7-9 to TRBJ2-3; 7 bases map to TRBD2. The CDR3 is made up of 14 amino acids. V lost 5 bases to trimming and J lost 2 bases; unmatched junction nucleotides: 4. Germline CDR1 reads SEHNR; CDR2 reads FQNEAQ (reference sequence). The CDR3 sequence: CASSPGTNTDTQYF. CDR3 bases: TGTGCCAGCAGCCCCGGGACTAACACAGATACGCAGTATTTT.

V gene TRBV7-9 combines with J gene TRBJ1-6; TRBD1 might be the D (6 bases). V shed 1 base and J shed 3 bases, with 10 bases lying between them. Germline CDR1 is SEHNR and CDR2 is FQNEAQ (reference sequence). This CDR3 is 16 amino acids long. Here the CDR3 reads CASSLEQDSYNSPLHF. The CDR3 bases are TGTGCCAGCAGCTTAGAGCAGGACAGCTATAATTCACCCCTCCACTTT.

The rearrangement joins TRBV30 to TRBJ1-2; D remains unclear. Germline CDR1 and CDR2: GTSNPN and SVGIG (reference sequence). The V gene lost 1 base and the J gene lost 3 bases, with 15 bases spanning the gap. CDR3 size: 15 residues. The CDR3 bases are TGTGCCTGGAGTGGAGCCGGCACGGGGTACTATGGCTACACCTTC. It codes for CAWSGAGTGYYGYTF. The entire variable domain, with the rest obtained from reference TRBV30 and TRBJ1-2, is as follows: SQTIHQWPATLVQPVGSPLSLECTVEGTSNPNLYWYRQAAGRGLQLLFYSVGIGQISSEVPQNLSASRPQDRQFILSSKKLLLSDSGFYLCAWSGAGTGYYGYTFGSGTRLTVV.

V usage is TRBV2 and J usage is TRBJ2-7; TRBD1 matches at 10 bases. The germline V gene has CDR1 SNHLY and CDR2 FYNNEI. Trimming cost V 6 bases and J 3 bases; bases outside gene matches: 8. This CDR3 region has 15 residues. CDR3 bases: TGTGCCAGCAGGTTCGGGACAGGGGATATCTACGAGCAGTACTTC. Protein: CASRFGTGDIYEQYF.

This chain links TRBV5-6 with TRBJ2-1, with D uncertain. From germline, CDR1 is SGHDT and CDR2 YYEEEE. The V end was cut by 7 bases, the J end by 10 bases, with 12 bases between. The CDR3 has 11 amino acids. In DNA form, the CDR3 reads TGTGCCAGCGGCACTGAGGCGGAGCAGTTCTTC. It encodes CASGTEAEQFF.

The chain recombines TRBV29-1 with TRBJ2-1, with D maybe TRBD2 (5 bases). The germline V and J ends were trimmed by 1 base and 4 bases, with 14 bases remaining between them. CDR1 is SQVTM and CDR2 is ANQGSEA in the germline V gene. The CDR3 is 15 residues long. The CDR3 loop is CSVEVLSGKYNEQFF. The CDR3 coding sequence is TGCAGCGTTGAAGTTCTAAGCGGAAAGTACAATGAGCAGTTCTTC.

The J gene is TRBJ2-1, the V gene TRBV5-1; 13 positions match TRBD2. J gave up 8 bases and V 4 bases, and 3 bases lay outside the gene matches. There are 14 residues in the CDR3. CDR1 is SGHRS and CDR2 is YFSETQ in the germline V gene. The CDR3 DNA is TGCGCCAGCAGCCTTACTAGCGGGAGGGATGAGCAGTTCTTC. Its translation is CASSLTSGRDEQFF.

The chain joins TRBV5-1 to TRBJ1-2; the match to TRBD1 covers 8 bases. From germline, CDR1 is SGHRS and CDR2 YFSETQ. With V trimmed by 4 bases and J by 4 bases, 9 bases remained unmatched. The CDR3 length is 15 residues. The CDR3: CASSGGQDDPYGYTF. The CDR3 DNA reads as TGCGCCAGCAGCGGGGGACAGGACGATCCCTATGGCTACACCTTC.